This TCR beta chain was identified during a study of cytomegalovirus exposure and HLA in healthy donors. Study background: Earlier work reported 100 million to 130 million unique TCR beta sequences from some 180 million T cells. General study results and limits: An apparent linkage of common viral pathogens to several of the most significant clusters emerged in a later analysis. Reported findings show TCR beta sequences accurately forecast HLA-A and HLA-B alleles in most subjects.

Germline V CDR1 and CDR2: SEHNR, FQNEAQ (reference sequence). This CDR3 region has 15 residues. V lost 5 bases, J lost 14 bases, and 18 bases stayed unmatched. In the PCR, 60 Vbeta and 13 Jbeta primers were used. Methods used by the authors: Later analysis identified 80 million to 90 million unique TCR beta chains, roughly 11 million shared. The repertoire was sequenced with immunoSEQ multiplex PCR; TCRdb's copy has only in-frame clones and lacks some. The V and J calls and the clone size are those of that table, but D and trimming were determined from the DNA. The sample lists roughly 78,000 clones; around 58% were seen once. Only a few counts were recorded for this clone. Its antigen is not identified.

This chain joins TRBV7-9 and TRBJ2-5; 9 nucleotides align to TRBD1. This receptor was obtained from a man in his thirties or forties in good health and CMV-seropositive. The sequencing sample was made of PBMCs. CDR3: CASSPPLALGQGLYF. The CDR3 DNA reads TGTGCCAGCAGCCCCCCTCTGGCCCTGGGACAGGGCCTATACTTC.